Sequencing of this T cell receptor (beta chain) was carried out in a study of human T cells and chemical hapten exposure. Study overall: A mostly female patient group had alopecia areata, totalis or universalis. Overall study results and limits: There were significantly more large CDR3 similarity clusters among expanded TCRs than among controls. Counts of expanded TCRs at PT1 were positively correlated with patch test score.

Trimming stripped 1 base from V and 2 bases from J, with 13 bases between. CDR3 length: 16 residues. The germline V gene encodes CDR1 SGHAT and CDR2 FQDESV (reference sequence). TCRdb re-analysed the RACE reads in MiXCR, keeping a single row per CDR3 protein. The profile shows roughly 200,000 distinct CDR3 sequences, under 30% of them singletons. At least ten counts were recorded for this clonotype. Its antigen is currently unknown. As to time point: patch test 3, about 24 weeks after DPC sensitization. The treatment denotes: therapeutic diphenylcyclopropenone sensitization with weekly scalp DPC. Investigators collected blood before applying each patch test.

This clonotype originated in a woman in her 40s with alopecia areata. Some clones in this sample may be carry-over from other donors' samples. The rearrangement links TRBV11-1 to TRBJ2-3; D might be TRBD2 (6 bases). The input for sequencing was whole blood, taken in connection with sensitization to the hapten diphenylcyclopropenone (DPC). The CDR3 sequence is CASSLVGGSPTDTQYF. CDR3 in DNA: TGTGCCAGCAGCTTAGTGGGGGGTAGCCCCACAGATACGCAGTATTTT.